This TCR beta chain came from a study of CD8+ T cells in alopecia areata. Broader study findings: For lesional scalp, especially alopecia totalis/universalis, clonality was higher than in normal scalp. Scalp data also include sequences from resident alphabeta T cells of normal skin. The study found TCR sharing across patients less clear than in mice, possibly for HLA reasons.

Of note for this clone: No antigen is known for it.

PBMCs yielded sorted CD4+ and CD8+ T cells. The CDR3 runs to 15 residues. Losses at the gene ends were 7 bases for V and 2 bases for J; bases not matched to a gene: 10. Extracted from the samples, RNA was reverse transcribed into cDNA to serve as the sequencing template. Assay used: immunoSEQ multiplex PCR; TCRdb lists only in-frame clones, some missing. The repertoire includes over 90,000 clones, 55% of them detected once, and 8% to 10% sits in the top ten. This clonotype originated in a human donor in good health. The chain carries TRBV23-1 and TRBJ2-7; TRBD1 matches 8 bases. TRBV23-1 belongs to the ORF category, with a function that is uncertain. Sequences were obtained from CD4+ T cells sorted from blood. As DNA, the CDR3 is TGCGCCAGCACCCCAGACAGGGGACCGGCCTACGAGCAGTACTTC. Translation gives CASTPDRGPAYEQYF.